This T cell receptor (beta chain) was retrieved from a study of T cell repertoires in cytomegalovirus infection. Study in general: Public TCR beta signatures were indicative of both CMV infection and a matching HLA type. Study results and caveats: Dominating the ex vivo response were HLA-C-restricted CMV-specific TCR beta clonotypes. People with CMV and the relevant HLA were identified by cumulative public TCR beta family frequency.

Notes on this clonotype: As yet, its antigen is unknown.

In TCRdb, the reads were re-called with MiXCR into one record per CDR3 protein. The data hold roughly 600,000 distinct CDR3 sequences, with approximately 25% observed a single time. The length of the CDR3 is 14 residues. Trimming took 5 bases from V and 6 from J, leaving 17 bases between them. The germline V gene has CDR1 SGHDT and CDR2 YYEEEE. The rearrangement uses TRBV5-6 and TRBJ2-5; possibly TRBD1 for D (6 bases). Sequenced: CD8+ T cells from PBMCs. The receptor comes from a human donor in good health (CMV status not recorded). Some clones in this sample may be carry-over from other donors' samples. This CDR3 is CASRFYGQQQTQYF. Here the CDR3 DNA reads TGTGCCAGCAGGTTTTACGGACAGCAGCAGACCCAGTACTTC. Full variable domain (remainder filled in from reference TRBV5-6 and TRBJ2-5): DAGVTQSPTHLIKTRGQQVTLRCSPKSGHDTVSWYQQALGQGPQFIFQYYEEEERQRGNFPDRFSGHQFPNYSSELNVNALLLGDSALYLCASRFYGQQQTQYFGPGTRLLVL.